Following are 28 T cell receptor beta chains from one sample sequenced in a study of human T cells and chemical hapten exposure. Indicated time point: patch test 2, 6 weeks after DPC sensitization. Described treatment: therapeutic diphenylcyclopropenone sensitization with weekly scalp DPC. TCRdb re-called the RACE reads through MiXCR, storing one row per CDR3 protein. There are fewer than 85,000 distinct CDR3 sequences in the sample; roughly 10% occur only once, and around 2.5% lies in the top ten. The specimen was whole blood, collected in connection with sensitization to the hapten diphenylcyclopropenone (DPC). These TCRs come from a woman in her 30s with alopecia areata. Some clones in this sample may be carry-over from other donors' samples.

This clonotype was found a few times. The chain carries TRBV6-1 and TRBJ2-1; tentative D call: TRBD2 (6 bases). The ends were cut back, 11 bases at V and 9 bases at J, with 17 bases in the middle. This CDR3 spans 12 amino acids. Germline V gives CDR1 MNHNS, CDR2 SASEGT. In DNA, the CDR3 is TGTGCCGCGGGGCCACTGATCGGTGAGCAGTTCTTC. Translated: CAAGPLIGEQFF.

The chain employs TRBV6-5 and TRBJ1-4; unclear D gene. The CDR3 loop spans 13 amino acids. V was shortened by 1 base and J by 5 bases, with 5 bases between the two germline ends. Germline V gene lookup returns CDR1 MNHEY and CDR2 SVGAGI. CDR3 in DNA: TGTGCCAGCAGTTACTTCCAGAATGAAAAACTGTTTTTT. Amino acids: CASSYFQNEKLFF.

Only a few counts were recorded for this clonotype. The chain combines TRBV29-1 with TRBJ2-5; 8 positions agree with TRBD1. CDR1 SQVTM and CDR2 ANQGSEA come from the germline V gene. CDR3 length: 15 amino acids. In nucleotides, the CDR3 is TGCAGTTGTGGACAGGGCCAAGCGCCCCAAGAGACCCAGTACTTC. It codes for CSCGQGQAPQETQYF.

J is TRBJ2-2 and V is TRBV7-2; 7 positions match TRBD1. The germline V gene has CDR1 SGHTA and CDR2 FQGNSA. The CDR3 consists of 18 residues. V shed 0 bases and J 5 bases; nucleotides not matched to a gene: 12. For the CDR3, the DNA is TGTGCCAGCAGCTTAGCCAGCACAGGGGTCGCAAGGACCGGGGAGCTGTTTTTT. Translating it yields CASSLASTGVARTGELFF.

This clonotype showed up many times. The V gene is TRBV6-5, the J gene TRBJ2-3; the match to TRBD2 covers 7 bases. The V gene end was trimmed by 5 bases and the J gene end by 2 bases; junction bases not matched to a gene: 10. The germline V gene has CDR1 MNHEY and CDR2 SVGAGI. The CDR3 is 16 residues long. The CDR3 DNA is TGTGCCAGCAGTGCCCGGAGCGGGGCCCTCACAGATACGCAGTATTTT. It yields the protein CASSARSGALTDTQYF.

There are many counts of this clonotype. The gene calls are TRBV7-2 and TRBJ2-7; no definite D call. Germline V gene sequence: CDR1 SGHTA, CDR2 FQGNSA. V was pared by 0 bases and J by 4 bases, with 7 bases between. The CDR3 has 13 residues. The CDR3 bases are TGTGCCAGCAGCTTAGCGCTAATTTACGAGCAGTACTTC. Translated, it gives CASSLALIYEQYF. Drawing the rest from reference TRBV7-2 and TRBJ2-7, the complete variable domain is GAGVSQSPSNKVTEKGKDVELRCDPISGHTALYWYRQSLGQGLEFLIYFQGNSAPDKSGLPSDRFSAERTGGSVSTLTIQRTQQEDSAVYLCASSLALIYEQYFGPGTRLTVT.

The rearrangement joins TRBV29-1 to TRBJ2-3; TRBD2 aligns across 10 bases. This CDR3 region has 15 residues. The ends lost 3 bases at V and 0 bases at J; junction bases unmatched: 3. The germline gives CDR1 SQVTM, CDR2 ANQGSEA. The CDR3 reads CSVEMTSGSTDTQYF. CDR3 sequence (DNA): TGCAGCGTTGAGATGACTAGCGGGAGCACAGATACGCAGTATTTT.

This clonotype has a count of ten or more. The chain links TRBV6-5 to TRBJ1-5; D might be TRBD1 (5 bases). The CDR3 has 15 residues. Germline CDR1 is MNHEY and CDR2 is SVGAGI. The ends were cut back, 6 bases at V and 3 bases at J, with 15 bases in the middle. The CDR3 region is CASRRHGTPNQPQHF. The CDR3 DNA is TGTGCCAGCAGGAGACACGGGACTCCCAATCAGCCCCAGCATTTT.

At least ten counts were recorded for this clonotype. The rearrangement links TRBV15 to TRBJ2-2, with a possible D match to TRBD2 (5 bases). The germline V and J ends were trimmed by 0 bases and 7 bases, with 21 bases remaining between them. The CDR3 runs 18 residues. CDR1 and CDR2 from the germline V gene are LNHNV and YYDKDF (reference sequence). In DNA, the CDR3 is TGTGCCACCAGCAGAGAAGGACGCGGGTTTACGAAGTTCGGGGAGCTGTTTTTT. Translation gives CATSREGRGFTKFGELFF.

This clonotype has ten or more counts. The J gene is TRBJ1-2, the V gene TRBV6-2 or TRBV6-3; D remains unclear. Germline values: CDR1 MNHEY, CDR2 SVGEGT. The V end was cut by 6 bases, the J end by 5 bases, with 16 bases between. The length of the CDR3 is 14 residues. Here the CDR3 DNA reads TGTGCCAGCAGAGATCCGACATTTTTATATGGCTACACCTTC. Translation: CASRDPTFLYGYTF.

This clonotype has ten or more counts. The gene calls are TRBV5-8 and TRBJ1-2, with D maybe TRBD1 (5 bases). The germline V gene has CDR1 SGHTS and CDR2 YDEGEE. Trimming removed 1 base at V and 6 bases at J, with 16 bases between. The CDR3 runs 15 residues. DNA for the CDR3: TGTGCCAGCAGCTTGTGGGGACCAACCGAGGATGGCTACACCTTC. Residues: CASSLWGPTEDGYTF.

Many counts were recorded for this clonotype. The V and J genes are TRBV7-9 and TRBJ1-4; D not certain. There are 16 residues in the CDR3. Germline-derived CDR1 and CDR2 are SEHNR and FQNEAQ (reference sequence). With 4 bases removed from V and 1 base from J, the gap between germline ends came to 13 bases. Here the CDR3 DNA reads TGTGCCAGCAGCTCCCCGTGGCCGGGAACTAATGAAAAACTGTTTTTT. It codes for CASSSPWPGTNEKLFF.

The rearrangement joins TRBV7-2 to TRBJ1-2, with D hard to call. CDR3 length: 13 residues. V shed 1 base and J shed 3 bases, with 6 bases lying between them. CDR1 and CDR2 from the germline V gene are SGHTA and FQGNSA. The CDR3 here is CASSLEGDYGYTF. CDR3 in DNA: TGTGCCAGCAGCTTAGAGGGAGACTATGGCTACACCTTC. The full variable domain, its missing parts supplied by reference TRBV7-2 and TRBJ1-2, is GAGVSQSPSNKVTEKGKDVELRCDPISGHTALYWYRQSLGQGLEFLIYFQGNSAPDKSGLPSDRFSAERTGGSVSTLTIQRTQQEDSAVYLCASSLEGDYGYTFGSGTRLTVV.

This clonotype was counted many times. This rearrangement joins TRBV5-1 to TRBJ2-5, with a weak D call TRBD2 (6 bases). The CDR3 has 16 amino acids. V was clipped by 3 bases and J by 1 base, with 16 bases between them. Germline lookup yields CDR1 SGHRS and CDR2 YFSETQ. CDR3 in amino acids: CASSSGLKDTQETQYF. The CDR3 DNA follows: TGCGCCAGCAGCTCAGGACTAAAGGACACCCAAGAGACCCAGTACTTC.

The V gene is TRBV9, the J gene TRBJ2-1, with TRBD1 matching 7 bases. The CDR3 is 15 residues long. Trimming at V came to 4 bases and at J to 6 bases, leaving 10 bases not matched to a gene. Germline-derived CDR1 and CDR2 are SGDLS and YYNGEE. The CDR3 loop reads CASSRRTGFFNEQFF. CDR3 nucleotides: TGTGCCAGCAGCAGGCGGACAGGTTTTTTCAATGAGCAGTTCTTC.

This clonotype was detected ten times or more. The CDR3 DNA reads as TGTGCCAGCAGCTTAGCGCAGGGGAACACTGAAGCTTTCTTT. Translation: CASSLAQGNTEAFF. The V and J genes are TRBV11-2 and TRBJ1-1; perhaps TRBD1 as D (5 bases). V was clipped by 1 base and J by 1 base, with 7 bases between them. CDR1 and CDR2 from the germline V gene are SGHAT and FQNNGV. The CDR3 has 14 residues. The variable domain in full, completed from reference TRBV11-2 and TRBJ1-1, reads EAGVAQSPRYKIIEKRQSVAFWCNPISGHATLYWYQQILGQGPKLLIQFQNNGVVDDSQLPKDRFSAERLKGVDSTLKIQPAKLEDSAVYLCASSLAQGNTEAFFGQGTRLTVV.

At least ten counts were recorded for this clonotype. J is TRBJ2-1 and V is TRBV20-1; TRBD1 or TRBD2 may be the D gene (5 bases each). The CDR3 loop spans 15 amino acids. Germline V gives CDR1 DFQATT, CDR2 SNEGSKA (reference sequence). V was clipped by 7 bases and J by 8 bases, with 24 bases between them. The CDR3 coding sequence is TGCAGTGTAGACCCCCCCCGCACGGGGCAGGATGAGCAGTTCTTC. This translates into CSVDPPRTGQDEQFF.

V and J are TRBV6-5 and TRBJ2-2; D is unclear. This CDR3 comprises 16 residues. Germline V gene sequence: CDR1 MNHEY, CDR2 SVGAGI. V lost 0 bases to trimming and J lost 6 bases, with 14 bases between them. In DNA form, the CDR3 reads TGTGCCAGCAGTTACTCGTATGAGGTTCAGGCCGGGGAGCTGTTTTTT. Translated: CASSYSYEVQAGELFF.

The table lists this clonotype with many counts. The chain joins TRBV7-9 to TRBJ1-5; D is undetermined. From germline, CDR1 is SEHNR and CDR2 FQNEAQ (reference sequence). The ends were cut back, 5 bases at V and 0 bases at J, with 8 bases in the middle. The CDR3 runs to 14 residues. The CDR3 bases are TGTGCCAGCAGCGAAGCTGGTAGCAATCAGCCCCAGCATTTT. Translated: CASSEAGSNQPQHF.

A few counts support this clonotype. The chain joins TRBV29-1 to TRBJ1-5, with D perhaps matching TRBD1 (6 bases). V was clipped by 6 bases and J by 0 bases, with 12 bases between them. Germline lookup yields CDR1 SQVTM and CDR2 ANQGSEA. The CDR3 runs to 14 residues. CDR3 sequence (DNA): TGCAGCGTAGGAGGGGGACTTAGCAATCAGCCCCAGCATTTT. This encodes CSVGGGLSNQPQHF. Full variable domain (remainder filled in from reference TRBV29-1 and TRBJ1-5): SAVISQKPSRDICQRGTSLTIQCQVDSQVTMMFWYRQQPGQSLTLIATANQGSEATYESGFVIDKFPISRPNLTFSTLTVSNMSPEDSSIYLCSVGGGLSNQPQHFGDGTRLSIL.

The chain carries TRBV6-2 or TRBV6-3 and TRBJ2-6, with D tentatively TRBD1 or TRBD2 (5 bases each). This CDR3 comprises 15 residues. Trimming cost V 4 bases and J 0 bases, with 7 bases left between them. CDR1 and CDR2 from the germline V gene are MNHEY and SVGEGT. CDR3: CASSFGGSGANVLTF. The DNA for the CDR3 is TGTGCCAGCAGTTTTGGGGGCTCTGGGGCCAACGTCCTGACTTTC.

This clonotype was seen at least ten times. This chain connects TRBV28 to TRBJ2-7; 13 bases match TRBD2. Trimming removed 4 bases from V and 2 bases from J; junction bases left unmatched: 11. Germline lookup yields CDR1 MDHEN and CDR2 SYDVKM. The CDR3 contains 18 residues. The CDR3 loop is CASSSGLAGVPVAYEQYF. CDR3 bases: TGTGCCAGCAGTTCCGGACTAGCGGGAGTCCCAGTCGCCTACGAGCAGTACTTC.

The V gene is TRBV27, the J gene TRBJ1-2; 8 bases are shared with TRBD1. This CDR3 has 14 amino acids. The V gene end was trimmed by 4 bases and the J gene end by 8 bases; junction bases not matched to a gene: 9. Looked up from germline, CDR1 is MNHEY and CDR2 is SMNVEV (reference sequence). CDR3 in DNA: TGTGCCAGCAGTTCCGGGACAGGTTCGAAAGGCTACACCTTC. Translation: CASSSGTGSKGYTF.

This clonotype showed up just a few times. This chain links TRBV11-3 with TRBJ2-1, with D unclear. Trimming pared 6 bases from V and 6 bases from J, leaving 12 bases between. The V gene's germline CDR1 is SGHNT and CDR2 YENEEA. The CDR3 covers 13 residues. The CDR3 reads CASSQVTGNEQFF. The CDR3 DNA reads TGTGCCAGCAGTCAAGTAACGGGCAATGAGCAGTTCTTC.

Only a few counts were recorded for this clonotype. The rearrangement uses TRBV7-2 and TRBJ2-7, with 9 nucleotides matching TRBD1. Trimming cost V 5 bases and J 3 bases; bases outside gene matches: 20. CDR3 length: 19 residues. CDR1 and CDR2 (germline): SGHTA, FQGNSA. The CDR3 sequence is CASSPIPSGTGKKGYEQYF. For the CDR3, the DNA is TGTGCCAGCAGCCCAATACCATCCGGGACAGGGAAAAAAGGCTACGAGCAGTACTTC.

At least ten counts were recorded for this clonotype. The genes are TRBV12-3 or TRBV12-4 and TRBJ2-4, with D possibly being TRBD2 (6 bases). This CDR3 has 17 residues. V dropped 7 bases and J dropped 0 bases, with 19 bases sitting between them. Written as DNA, the CDR3 is TGTGCCAGCACCCCAGATCCAGCGGGCTTAGCCAAAAACATTCAGTACTTC. Translated, it gives CASTPDPAGLAKNIQYF.

This clonotype was recorded a few times. The gene calls are TRBV5-4 and TRBJ2-3; a weak D match, TRBD1 (6 bases). Trimming pared 5 bases from V and 5 bases from J, leaving 15 bases between. CDR3 length: 14 amino acids. Germline V gives CDR1 SGHNT, CDR2 YYREEE (reference sequence). CDR3 region: CASRNRAQGDTQYF. In DNA, the CDR3 is TGTGCCAGCAGGAACAGGGCCCAAGGAGATACGCAGTATTTT.

This clonotype was recorded at least ten times. The chain recombines TRBV29-1 with TRBJ1-5, with D uncertain. Germline CDR1 and CDR2: SQVTM and ANQGSEA. V lost 0 bases to trimming and J lost 0 bases, with 12 bases between them. The CDR3 is made up of 16 amino acids. The CDR3 nucleotides are TGCAGCGTTGAAGATCGTCAGGTACATAGCAATCAGCCCCAGCATTTT. This encodes CSVEDRQVHSNQPQHF.